The 19 T cell receptor beta chains below come from one sample, sequenced in a study of tumor-infiltrating lymphocytes in primary liver carcinoma. Germline DNA was extracted alongside blood RNA, which was obtained from unsorted whole blood. Making TCR beta cDNA involved 400 to 600 ng total RNA and a constant-region primer. Sequencing libraries for TCR beta derived from three nested multiplex PCR rounds that used slightly modified ARM-PCR. In the first two PCR rounds, TRBV1-TRBV30 forward primers were paired with a C-beta reverse primer, and each round lasted approximately 10 cycles. TCRdb used MiXCR to reprocess the multiplex PCR reads, holding one entry per CDR3 protein. There are 310,000 or so distinct CDR3 sequences in the sample; 45% to 70% occur only once, and 15% to 20% lies in the top ten. Sequencing used peripheral blood. These TCRs come from a woman in her thirties with primary liver carcinoma and hepatitis B virus infection.

This clonotype was counted a single time. A read error may explain this, as a much larger clone is one base away. V is TRBV6-2 or TRBV6-3 and J is TRBJ2-3; D is perhaps TRBD2 (6 bases). This CDR3 region has 18 residues. Germline-derived CDR1 and CDR2 are MNHEY and SVGEGT. V shed 7 bases and J shed 0 bases, with 23 bases lying between them. The CDR3 loop reads CASKAGKGGGSSTDTQYF. The CDR3 DNA reads TGTGCCAGCAAGGCGGGAAAAGGCGGCGGATCGAGCACAGATACGCAGTATTTT.

This clonotype was recorded at least ten times. V is TRBV6-1 and J is TRBJ1-5, with D perhaps matching TRBD1 (6 bases). Germline CDR1 reads MNHNS; CDR2 reads SASEGT. V was clipped by 5 bases and J by 2 bases, with 10 bases between them. This CDR3 spans 14 amino acids. In DNA form, the CDR3 reads TGTGCCAGCAGTACAGGGTATGGCAATCAGCCCCAGCATTTT. This encodes CASSTGYGNQPQHF.

Remarks on this clonotype: This may be a read error: a much more frequent sequence differs by one nucleotide. This chain connects TRBV12-3 or TRBV12-4 to TRBJ2-5, with D perhaps TRBD1 or TRBD2 (6 bases each). The CDR3 length is 15 residues. The DNA for the CDR3 is TGTGTCAGCAGGTCCCGGCGCACGGGGGCAGAGACCCAGTACTTC. Translating gives CVSRSRRTGAETQYF.

The chain uses TRBV5-6 and TRBJ1-2; TRBD1 aligns across 8 bases. The CDR3 is 15 amino acids. Per the germline V gene, CDR1 is SGHDT and CDR2 is YYEEEE. V trimming: 4 bases; J trimming: 8 bases; junction bases outside the gene matches: 13. As DNA, the CDR3 is TGTGCCAGCAGCCCGCCGGACAGGGAAAGTAAGGGCTACACCTTC. It yields the protein CASSPPDRESKGYTF.

This clonotype has at least ten counts. This rearrangement joins TRBV6-2 or TRBV6-3 to TRBJ2-5, with D tentatively TRBD2 (5 bases). In germline, CDR1 is MNHEY, CDR2 SVGEGT. This CDR3 is built from 11 residues. The V and J ends lost 6 bases and 6 bases respectively, with 8 bases between them. This CDR3 reads CASSHGKTQYF. CDR3 DNA: TGTGCCAGCAGCCACGGGAAGACCCAGTACTTC.

With regard to this clonotype: One base away lies a much larger clone, so this may be a sequencing read error. The chain employs TRBV6-5 and TRBJ2-1; D uncertain. CDR1 and CDR2 (germline): MNHEY, SVGAGI. The CDR3 length is 15 residues. As DNA, the CDR3 is TGTGCCAACAGTTACTCGCCAGGTTCCTACAATGAGCAGTTCTTC. Residues: CANSYSPGSYNEQFF.

On this clonotype: In this CDR3 the conserved last residue, phenylalanine or tryptophan, is missing, so a read error is likely. Here the CDR3 DNA reads TGTGCCAGCAAAAGACTACAGGAGGGCTACGAGCAGTACTCC. Amino acids: CASKRLQEGYEQYS. The chain combines TRBV6-2 or TRBV6-3 with TRBJ2-7, with a weak D call TRBD2 (6 bases). Trimming shortened V by 7 bases and J by 3 bases, and 16 bases separated the two germline ends. Germline CDR1 is MNHEY and CDR2 is SVGEGT. The CDR3 has 14 residues.

This clonotype has more than one count but fewer than ten. The chain employs TRBV30 and TRBJ2-7, with TRBD1 matching over 7 bases. Losses at the gene ends were 2 bases for V and 4 bases for J; bases not matched to a gene: 2. This CDR3 region has 12 residues. Germline V CDR1 and CDR2: GTSNPN, SVGIG (reference sequence). The CDR3 coding sequence is TGTGCCTGGAGTCAGGGGGAATACGAGCAGTACTTC. This sequence encodes CAWSQGEYEQYF. Combining the CDR3 with reference TRBV30 and TRBJ2-7 gives the whole variable domain SQTIHQWPATLVQPVGSPLSLECTVEGTSNPNLYWYRQAAGRGLQLLFYSVGIGQISSEVPQNLSASRPQDRQFILSSKKLLLSDSGFYLCAWSQGEYEQYFGPGTRLTVT.

On this clonotype itself: A read error may account for a junction end that differs from germline. This chain joins TRBV10-2 and TRBJ1-5; 10 bases line up with TRBD1. The CDR3 totals 15 residues. Per the germline V gene, CDR1 is WSHSY and CDR2 is SAAADI. The CDR3 bases are TGCGCCAGCAGAACCGGGACAGGGGAAAGTCAGCCCCAGCGTTTT. Its translation is CASRTGTGESQPQRF.

The chain recombines TRBV11-2 with TRBJ2-1; possible D gene TRBD2, 5 bases. CDR1 is SGHAT, CDR2 FQNNGV, per germline. This CDR3 is built from 14 residues. Trimming removed 3 bases at V and 4 bases at J, with 10 bases between. For the CDR3, the DNA is TGTGCCAGCAGCTTCCGCGGGCAATACAATGAGCAGTTCTTC. It yields the protein CASSFRGQYNEQFF. Full variable domain (rest looked up from reference TRBV11-2 and TRBJ2-1): EAGVAQSPRYKIIEKRQSVAFWCNPISGHATLYWYQQILGQGPKLLIQFQNNGVVDDSQLPKDRFSAERLKGVDSTLKIQPAKLEDSAVYLCASSFRGQYNEQFFGPGTRLTVL.

The CDR3 region is CASSPDGAGMTGELFF. The CDR3 nucleotides are TGTGCCAGCAGCCCCGACGGTGCAGGGATGACCGGGGAGCTGTTTTTT. The rearrangement links TRBV7-8 to TRBJ2-2; the D gene is possibly TRBD1 (5 bases). Looked up from germline, CDR1 is SGHVS and CDR2 is FQNEAQ. V dropped 5 bases and J dropped 5 bases, with 18 bases sitting between them. The CDR3 contains 16 residues. The whole variable domain, remainder taken from reference TRBV7-8 and TRBJ2-2, is GAGVSQSPRYKVAKRGQDVALRCDPISGHVSLFWYQQALGQGPEFLTYFQNEAQLDKSGLPSDRFFAERPEGSVSTLKIQRTQQEDSAVYLCASSPDGAGMTGELFFGEGSRLTVL.

The J gene is TRBJ2-2, the V gene TRBV7-9, with D uncertain. V was trimmed by 3 bases and J by 6 bases, leaving 11 bases between them. Germline CDR1 and CDR2: SEHNR and FQNEAQ (reference sequence). This CDR3 comprises 14 residues. CDR3 loop: CASSFSQYAGELFF. The CDR3 DNA reads as TGTGCCAGCAGCTTTAGCCAGTACGCCGGGGAGCTGTTTTTT. Looking up the rest from reference TRBV7-9 and TRBJ2-2 gives the full variable domain: DTGVSQNPRHKITKRGQNVTFRCDPISEHNRLYWYRQTLGQGPEFLTYFQNEAQLEKSRLLSDRFSAERPKGSFSTLEIQRTEQGDSAMYLCASSFSQYAGELFFGEGSRLTVL.

A word on this clonotype: This may be a read error: a much more frequent sequence differs by one nucleotide. The gene calls are TRBV2 and TRBJ2-1, with D perhaps TRBD2 (5 bases). The V and J ends lost 7 bases and 5 bases respectively, with 12 bases between them. CDR1 and CDR2 (germline): SNHLY, FYNNEI. The CDR3 length is 13 residues. CDR3 bases: TGTGCCAGCAAGATCGGACTTAACAATGAGCAGTTCTTC. This translates into CASKIGLNNEQFF. Drawing the rest from reference TRBV2 and TRBJ2-1, the complete variable domain is EPEVTQTPSHQVTQMGQEVILRCVPISNHLYFYWYRQILGQKVEFLVSFYNNEISEKSEIFDDQFSVERPDGSNFTLKIRSTKLEDSAMYFCASKIGLNNEQFFGPGTRLTVL.

The sample holds many counts of this clonotype. The chain recombines TRBV29-1 with TRBJ2-2, with 7 bases identical to TRBD2. The CDR3 is 14 residues long. In germline, CDR1 is SQVTM, CDR2 ANQGSEA. Trimming removed 2 bases from V and 5 bases from J; junction bases left unmatched: 5. The CDR3 DNA reads as TGCAGCGTTGAAAGGCTCGGGGGGACCGGGGAGCTGTTTTTT. Translating it yields CSVERLGGTGELFF.

V and J are TRBV28 and TRBJ1-2; TRBD1 is a possible D gene (6 bases). In germline, CDR1 is MDHEN, CDR2 SYDVKM. This CDR3 contains 13 residues. Trimming pared 4 bases from V and 10 bases from J, leaving 16 bases between. CDR3 coding DNA: TGTGCCAGCAGTTCCACATACAGGGTTTCCTACACCTTC. Protein sequence: CASSSTYRVSYTF.

This clonotype was seen once. A much more abundant neighbour one base away suggests this may be a read error. The gene calls are TRBV12-3 or TRBV12-4 and TRBJ2-2; D gene ambiguous. The CDR3 sequence is 12 residues long. CDR3 nucleotide sequence: TGTACCAGCAGTTCGGGCACCGGGGAGCTGTTTTTT. This gives the protein CTSSSGTGELFF.

Of note for this clonotype: One end of the junction varies from germline; a read error may be responsible. The chain carries TRBV11-2 and TRBJ1-3, with D tentatively TRBD1 (5 bases). There are 16 residues in the CDR3. CDR1 and CDR2 from the germline V gene are SGHAT and FQNNGV. CDR3 in DNA: TGTGCCGGCAGCTCAATCCTCGGGACTCCTAGAAACACCATATATTTT. Its protein is CAGSSILGTPRNTIYF.

This clonotype has more than one count but fewer than ten. This chain uses TRBV7-9 with TRBJ2-1; no firm D call. V was pared by 1 base and J by 3 bases, with 7 bases between. This CDR3 is 14 amino acids long. Per the germline V gene, CDR1 is SEHNR and CDR2 is FQNEAQ (reference sequence). CDR3 DNA: TGTGCCAGCAGCTTAGTTACGGGCTACAATGAGCAGTTCTTC. This encodes CASSLVTGYNEQFF.

A remark on this clonotype: Being one base from a much bigger clone, this may be a read error. The chain recombines TRBV29-1 with TRBJ2-5, with D maybe TRBD1 (5 bases). The CDR3 spans 13 residues. Germline V gives CDR1 SQVTM, CDR2 ANQGSEA. The CDR3 is CRVFGAAQETQYF. CDR3 sequence (DNA): TGCAGAGTTTTTGGGGCAGCCCAAGAGACCCAGTACTTC.